Listed here are 23 T cell receptor beta chains from one sample, sequenced in a study of immune evolution from preneoplasia to lung adenocarcinoma. TCRdb's copy holds only in-frame clones and misses some; the assay was immunoSEQ multiplex PCR. Of around 6,400 clones listed, more than 70% are singletons. The source material was FFPE invasive lung adenocarcinoma tissue. These receptors were taken from a person between 45 and 75 years old with lung adenocarcinoma.

The chain recombines TRBV7-3 with TRBJ2-6; 7 bases line up with TRBD1. CDR3 length: 15 residues. Germline V CDR1 and CDR2: SGHTA, FQGTGA. V dropped 4 bases and J dropped 2; count of bases not matched to a gene: 2. This chain's CDR3 is CASSWGTAGANVLTF. CDR3 nucleotide sequence: TGTGCCAGCAGCTGGGGGACAGCTGGGGCCAACGTCCTGACTTTC.

The chain couples TRBV7-9 to TRBJ2-7, with D hard to call. The CDR3 runs 13 residues. Trimming shortened V by 6 bases and J by 3 bases, and 12 bases separated the two germline ends. Germline assignment: CDR1 SEHNR and CDR2 FQNEAQ (reference sequence). The CDR3 nucleotides are TGTGCCAGCAGTTTCAGAAGGGACTACGAGCAGTACTTC. This codes for CASSFRRDYEQYF.

The chain employs TRBV11-2 and TRBJ2-1, with 8 bases aligning to TRBD2. The CDR3 consists of 13 residues. The germline gives CDR1 SGHAT, CDR2 FQNNGV. V lost 4 bases, J lost 8 bases, and 4 bases stayed unmatched. In DNA, the CDR3 is TGTGCCAGCAGCTCTCAAGCGGGAGATGAGCAGTTCTTC. It yields the protein CASSSQAGDEQFF.

V gene TRBV29-1 combines with J gene TRBJ2-1; possible D gene TRBD1, 5 bases. Trimming stripped 3 bases from V and 8 bases from J, with 14 bases between. The CDR3 runs to 13 residues. The germline gives CDR1 SQVTM, CDR2 ANQGSEA. CDR3 loop: CSVERQGWDEQFF. The DNA of the CDR3 is TGCAGCGTTGAGCGTCAGGGTTGGGATGAGCAGTTCTTC.

This clone was counted only a few times. The V and J genes are TRBV18 and TRBJ2-7; TRBD1 matches at 7 bases. Germline CDR1 reads KGHSH; CDR2 reads LQKENI. V shed 0 bases and J 3 bases; nucleotides not matched to a gene: 5. This CDR3 contains 15 residues. The CDR3 DNA reads TGTGCCAGCTCACCACCGGTATGGGACAGCTACGAGCAGTACTTC. Residues: CASSPPVWDSYEQYF.

This clone occurred once. The chain employs TRBV5-1 and TRBJ2-3; 7 nucleotides align to TRBD1. Germline CDR1 is SGHRS and CDR2 is YFSETQ. V was pared by 3 bases and J by 6 bases, with 4 bases of the junction left unmatched. CDR3 length: 13 amino acids. The CDR3 coding sequence is TGCGCCAGCAGCTCAGACAGGGATGATACGCAGTATTTT. Its translation is CASSSDRDDTQYF.

The chain recombines TRBV11-2 with TRBJ2-1, with 11 bases lining up with TRBD2. The CDR3 consists of 15 residues. Germline CDR1 SGHAT, CDR2 FQNNGV. V was pared by 7 bases and J by 7 bases, with 9 bases of the junction left unmatched. CDR3 residues: CASTTGTSGLNEQFF. CDR3 bases: TGTGCCAGCACCACCGGGACTAGCGGATTAAATGAGCAGTTCTTC.

This clone was seen a single time. V gene TRBV29-1 combines with J gene TRBJ2-1; 9 bases line up with TRBD2. The CDR3 consists of 13 residues. V gave up 6 bases and J gave up 4 bases; unmatched junction bases: 4. Germline-derived CDR1 and CDR2 are SQVTM and ANQGSEA. The CDR3 coding sequence is TGCAGCGTCGTTAGCGGGGGTTACAATGAGCAGTTCTTC. Residues: CSVVSGGYNEQFF.

The chain uses TRBV4-1 and TRBJ2-2; 8 bases agree with TRBD2. CDR1 and CDR2 from the germline V gene are MGHRA and YSYEKL. The junction had 10 bases not matched to a gene; V was cut back by 1 base and J by 6 bases. The CDR3 consists of 17 residues. This CDR3 reads CASSQGGFGRVAGELFF. The CDR3 DNA follows: TGCGCCAGCAGCCAAGGGGGGTTCGGGAGGGTGGCCGGGGAGCTGTTTTTT.

The V gene is TRBV27, the J gene TRBJ2-1, with 8 bases identical to TRBD2. Germline V CDR1 and CDR2: MNHEY, SMNVEV (reference sequence). The CDR3 spans 16 residues. V lost 2 bases to trimming and J lost 3 bases; unmatched junction nucleotides: 6. The CDR3 sequence is CASSLAVSGDYNEQFF. The CDR3 nucleotides are TGTGCCAGCAGTTTAGCTGTTAGCGGGGACTACAATGAGCAGTTCTTC.

The rearrangement joins TRBV5-1 to TRBJ2-4; 11 nucleotides agree with TRBD1. This CDR3 is 14 amino acids long. The V gene's germline CDR1 is SGHRS and CDR2 YFSETQ. The J segment lost 6 bases and the V segment lost 3 bases, leaving 2 bases of the junction unmatched. This CDR3 reads CASSSGQGVNIQYF. CDR3 coding DNA: TGCGCCAGCAGCTCGGGACAGGGGGTAAACATTCAGTACTTC.

This sequence joins TRBV7-2 and TRBJ1-1; possibly TRBD1 for D (6 bases). The CDR3 sequence is 15 residues long. Germline V gene data show CDR1 as SGHTA and CDR2 as FQGNSA. Trimming took off 5 bases at V and 3 bases at J, with 16 bases between the two ends. The CDR3 coding sequence is TGTGCCAGCAGCGACACCGCTGGGGGCTACACTGAAGCTTTCTTT. Translated, it gives CASSDTAGGYTEAFF.

This sequence joins TRBV10-3 and TRBJ1-3, with D perhaps matching TRBD1 (6 bases). With 2 bases removed from V and 2 bases from J, the gap between germline ends came to 16 bases. CDR3 size: 17 residues. CDR1 is ENHRY and CDR2 is SYGVKD in the germline V gene. CDR3 loop: CAISERVQGKTGNTIYF. CDR3 bases: TGTGCCATCAGTGAGAGGGTCCAGGGGAAGACTGGAAACACCATATATTTT.

V gene TRBV27 combines with J gene TRBJ1-1; 8 positions match TRBD1. Trimming at V came to 5 bases and at J to 5 bases, leaving 7 bases not matched to a gene. Germline CDR1 reads MNHEY; CDR2 reads SMNVEV (reference sequence). The CDR3 has 14 amino acids. The CDR3 loop reads CASSPWTGWTEAFF. CDR3 in DNA: TGTGCCAGCAGTCCCTGGACAGGGTGGACTGAAGCTTTCTTT.

For the CDR3, the DNA is TGCGCCAGCAGTGTGTTGTTTGGCACAGATACGCAGTATTTT. This gives the protein CASSVLFGTDTQYF. V is TRBV10-2 and J is TRBJ2-3, with unresolved D. CDR3 size: 14 residues. Germline-derived CDR1 and CDR2 are WSHSY and SAAADI. V lost 4 bases and J 1 base, leaving 9 bases between the germline ends.

CDR3 residues: CSARDLGKLFF. Here the CDR3 DNA reads TGCAGTGCTAGAGATCTCGGAAAACTGTTTTTT. The rearrangement uses TRBV20-1 and TRBJ1-4; D not resolved. The germline V gene has CDR1 DFQATT and CDR2 SNEGSKA (reference sequence). This CDR3 comprises 11 residues. Trimming cost V 0 bases and J 10 bases, with 6 bases left between them.

V usage is TRBV7-9 and J usage is TRBJ2-1; D is uncertain. This CDR3 contains 14 residues. V was cut by 0 bases and J by 0 bases, with 3 bases left in between. From germline, CDR1 is SEHNR and CDR2 FQNEAQ (reference sequence). CDR3 region: CASSLASSYNEQFF. The CDR3 nucleotides are TGTGCCAGCAGCTTAGCCAGCTCCTACAATGAGCAGTTCTTC.

The chain joins TRBV27 to TRBJ2-6; weak D call: TRBD1 (5 bases). The germline V gene encodes CDR1 MNHEY and CDR2 SMNVEV (reference sequence). This CDR3 contains 15 residues. The V end was cut by 4 bases, the J end by 2 bases, with 9 bases between. This chain's CDR3 is CASSSWGAGANVLTF. The CDR3 DNA reads as TGTGCCAGCAGTTCCTGGGGCGCTGGGGCCAACGTCCTGACTTTC. Supplemented by reference TRBV27 and TRBJ2-6, the full variable domain reads EAQVTQNPRYLITVTGKKLTVTCSQNMNHEYMSWYRQDPGLGLRQIYYSMNVEVTDKGDVPEGYKVSRKEKRNFPLILESPSPNQTSLYFCASSSWGAGANVLTFGAGSRLTVL.

The CDR3 loop reads CASSELAGEVYEQYF. In DNA form, the CDR3 reads TGTGCCAGCAGCGAACTAGCGGGAGAAGTCTACGAGCAGTACTTC. This sequence joins TRBV6-4 and TRBJ2-7, with 11 bases that match TRBD2. J gave up 3 bases and V 6 bases, and 7 bases lay outside the gene matches. The length of the CDR3 is 15 residues. Germline CDR1 and CDR2: MRHNA and SNTAGT.

This chain connects TRBV6-1 to TRBJ1-5; D gene uncertain. Trimming left V 7 bases short and J 0 bases short, with 4 bases between. Germline V gene data show CDR1 as MNHNS and CDR2 as SASEGT. The CDR3 loop spans 12 amino acids. CDR3 bases: TGTGCCAGCACAGGTAGCAATCAGCCCCAGCATTTT. It is translated as CASTGSNQPQHF.

This sequence joins TRBV21-1 and TRBJ2-4; the D call of TRBD2 is as the table states it, not checked on the DNA. TRBV21-1 represents a pseudogene. The CDR3 covers 19 residues. Here the CDR3 reads CASSKAVTSGSVAKNIQYF. For the CDR3, the DNA is TGTGCCAGCAGCAAAGCAGTGACTAGCGGGAGCGTTGCCAAAAACATTCAGTACTTC.

This chain uses TRBV5-4 with TRBJ2-1; 7 nucleotides line up with TRBD2. This CDR3 region has 16 residues. The V segment lost 0 bases and the J segment 0 bases; nucleotides outside the gene matches: 3. Germline V lookup: CDR1 SGHNT, CDR2 YYREEE (reference sequence). CDR3 residues: CASSLAAGASYNEQFF. The CDR3 DNA follows: TGTGCCAGCAGCTTGGCGGCGGGAGCCTCCTACAATGAGCAGTTCTTC.

The J gene is TRBJ2-2, the V gene TRBV18, with D possibly being TRBD1 (6 bases). Germline lookup yields CDR1 KGHSH and CDR2 LQKENI. V dropped 3 bases and J dropped 3 bases, with 11 bases sitting between them. The CDR3 runs 15 residues. The CDR3 region has the DNA TGTGCCAGCTCACCCTGGGGGCTGGACACCGGGGAGCTGTTTTTT. This codes for CASSPWGLDTGELFF.